This T cell receptor beta chain is drawn from a study of CD8 T cells in Susac syndrome. The CDR3 covers 17 residues. The germline V gene has CDR1 SGHNT and CDR2 YYREEE (reference sequence). V was pared by 0 bases and J by 6 bases, with 10 bases of the junction left unmatched. It was with random hexamers that roughly 0.45 to 1 ug RNA was reverse transcribed. Amplification of TCR beta CDR3 spanned 54 Vbeta and 13 Jbeta via immunoSEQ multiplex PCR. From the immunoSEQ multiplex PCR reads, TCRdb called clonotypes with MiXCR, one entry per CDR3 protein. The sample records almost 450,000 distinct CDR3 sequences, more than 80% being singletons.

This chain links TRBV5-4 with TRBJ2-2, with TRBD1 matching over 8 bases. Specimen: CD8+ T cells from PBMCs. This receptor was taken from a human donor with multiple sclerosis. CDR3 DNA: TGTGCCAGCAGCTTGGCCGCGGGACAGGAGGTCTCCGGGGAGCTGTTTTTT. This sequence encodes CASSLAAGQEVSGELFF.